This TCR beta chain was profiled in a study of post-analysis software for immune sequencing data. Study-level information: Multiple sclerosis in the patients followed relapsing-remitting, secondary progressive and progressive-relapsing courses. Study-level findings and limits: When compared against controls, multiple sclerosis patients showed significantly lower normalized Chao1 diversity. F-measure co-clustering was strong for batch-matched samples. Elevated frequency relative to controls characterized roughly five TRBV segments in patients, TRBV5-6, TRBV5-1 and TRBV20-1 among them.

Sequencing libraries made from TCR beta cDNA carried unique molecular identifiers. T cells, 1 to 10 million of them, yielded approximately 500,000 cDNA molecules. TCRdb reprocessed the PCR reads with MiXCR, giving one entry per CDR3 protein. The sample has about 570,000 distinct CDR3 sequences; about a third are singletons. The CDR3 consists of 14 residues. V lost 4 bases, J lost 2 bases, and 11 bases lay in between. Germline V CDR1 and CDR2: ENHRY, SYGVKD. The count of this clonotype is one. What it binds is unknown. Sequencing was done on a sample of blood. The V call is TRBV10-3, the J call TRBJ2-5, with D perhaps TRBD1 (6 bases). This sequence was found in a girl aged 2-17 years with multiple sclerosis. The CDR3, as DNA: TGTGCCATCAGTGGGGGGCTAGGACAAGAGACCCAGTACTTC. Translated, it gives CAISGGLGQETQYF.